The 22 T cell receptor beta chains presented below share a single source sample, sequenced in a study of Tregs in tolerant kidney transplant recipients. Assay: immunoSEQ multiplex PCR; the TCRdb copy retains only in-frame clones and omits some. Of 25,000 to 35,000 clones listed, roughly four fifths are singletons. Their antigens remain unidentified. The specimen sequenced was Tregs from blood cultured with allogeneic cells. The receptors originated from a human donor in good health.

The chain uses TRBV7-9 and TRBJ2-5; D gene uncertain. Trimming shortened V by 7 bases and J by 3 bases, and 15 bases separated the two germline ends. The CDR3 length is 14 residues. Germline values: CDR1 SEHNR, CDR2 FQNEAQ (reference sequence). In DNA form, the CDR3 reads TGTGCCAGCACCCCGGGTCGCGAGAAAGAGACCCAGTACTTC. Translating it yields CASTPGREKETQYF.

The chain links TRBV15 to TRBJ1-5; 8 bases align to TRBD1. Germline V gene sequence: CDR1 LNHNV, CDR2 YYDKDF (reference sequence). V trimming: 5 bases; J trimming: 5 bases; junction bases outside the gene matches: 11. There are 16 residues in the CDR3. The CDR3 here is CATSAPQGAGDQPQHF. For the CDR3, the DNA is TGTGCCACCAGCGCACCTCAGGGGGCCGGGGATCAGCCCCAGCATTTT.

This clone was picked up a small number of times. V usage is TRBV5-4 and J usage is TRBJ2-2; TRBD1 matches 7 bases. The CDR3 has 16 amino acids. Losses at the gene ends were 2 bases for V and 5 bases for J; bases not matched to a gene: 9. The germline V gene encodes CDR1 SGHNT and CDR2 YYREEE (reference sequence). The CDR3 loop reads CASSFKTHRGTGELFF. CDR3 nucleotide sequence: TGTGCCAGCAGCTTCAAGACCCACAGGGGAACCGGGGAGCTGTTTTTT.

CDR3 region: CATSRDLGVGYGYTF. The CDR3 region has the DNA TGTGCCACCAGCAGAGATTTGGGGGTGGGGTATGGCTACACCTTC. The rearrangement uses TRBV15 and TRBJ1-2; D might be TRBD1 (5 bases). Trimming shortened V by 0 bases and J by 5 bases, and 13 bases separated the two germline ends. This CDR3 region has 15 residues. Germline V gene sequence: CDR1 LNHNV, CDR2 YYDKDF (reference sequence).

In this sample, this clone turned up once. Its ends do not fully match the called genes, so a read error is possible. V and J are TRBV10-3 and TRBJ2-7; D unclear. The CDR3 runs 11 residues. Per germline, CDR1 ENHRY and CDR2 SYGVKD. The CDR3 DNA reads TGTGCCAGCAGTTACTTAGGCGAGCAGTACTTC. Translation: CASSYLGEQYF.

This clone appeared once. The chain links TRBV4-3 to TRBJ2-7; 8 nucleotides line up with TRBD1. This CDR3 is built from 15 residues. V dropped 1 base and J dropped 4; count of bases not matched to a gene: 6. Germline-derived CDR1 and CDR2 are LGHNA and YSLEER. The CDR3 region has the DNA TGCGCCAGCAGCCAAGTTTGGACAGGGTTATACGAGCAGTACTTC. Its protein is CASSQVWTGLYEQYF.

The V and J genes are TRBV10-3 and TRBJ1-5, with no clear D. The CDR3 is 14 residues long. Germline loops: CDR1 ENHRY, CDR2 SYGVKD. Trimming took 2 bases from V and 2 from J, leaving 7 bases between them. The CDR3 DNA reads TGTGCCATCAGTGAGGGTACAGGCAATCAGCCCCAGCATTTT. As protein: CAISEGTGNQPQHF.

This clone showed up just once. The chain recombines TRBV4-1 with TRBJ1-3; 9 nucleotides line up with TRBD1. Germline values: CDR1 MGHRA, CDR2 YSYEKL. Trimming removed 1 base from V and 3 bases from J; junction bases left unmatched: 4. The CDR3 contains 16 residues. The chain's CDR3 is CASSQGYRGRGNTIYF. CDR3 nucleotide sequence: TGCGCCAGCAGCCAAGGCTACAGGGGGCGTGGAAACACCATATATTTT.

This chain uses TRBV29-1 with TRBJ1-1, with a weak D call TRBD1 (5 bases). Trimming stripped 3 bases from V and 8 bases from J, with 22 bases between. The CDR3 runs to 15 residues. CDR1 is SQVTM, CDR2 ANQGSEA, per germline. The CDR3 loop reads CSVDSMGVGFSEAFF. DNA for the CDR3: TGCAGCGTTGATAGTATGGGGGTTGGCTTCTCCGAAGCTTTCTTT.

V is TRBV5-1 and J is TRBJ2-2, with 8 bases matching TRBD1. Germline assignment: CDR1 SGHRS and CDR2 YFSETQ. The V segment lost 2 bases and the J segment 4 bases; nucleotides outside the gene matches: 7. The CDR3 is 16 residues long. Here the CDR3 DNA reads TGCGCCAGCAGCTTCCCTTCGGGACAGGCCACCGGGGAGCTGTTTTTT. It translates to CASSFPSGQATGELFF.

The CDR3 nucleotides are TGTGCCAGCAGCTCCGGGGTAAGGTACGAGCAGTACTTC. Encoded protein: CASSSGVRYEQYF. The chain has TRBV7-8 and TRBJ2-7; a possible D gene is TRBD2 (5 bases). Per the germline V gene, CDR1 is SGHVS and CDR2 is FQNEAQ. The CDR3 consists of 13 residues. Trimming took off 4 bases at V and 4 bases at J, with 11 bases between the two ends.

On this clone: The junction departs from germline at one end; a sequencing error may be responsible. J is TRBJ2-1 and V is TRBV11-2; TRBD2 matches 9 bases. The CDR3 runs to 14 residues. The germline V gene encodes CDR1 SGHAT and CDR2 FQNNGV. Here the CDR3 DNA reads TGCGCCAGCAGCCAAGCGGGGGGCTACAATGAGCAGTTCTTC. It translates to CASSQAGGYNEQFF. The full variable domain, with the rest looked up from reference TRBV11-2 and TRBJ2-1, is EAGVAQSPRYKIIEKRQSVAFWCNPISGHATLYWYQQILGQGPKLLIQFQNNGVVDDSQLPKDRFSAERLKGVDSTLKIQPAKLEDSAVYLCASSQAGGYNEQFFGPGTRLTVL.

The chain couples TRBV14 to TRBJ2-2; D ambiguous. CDR1 and CDR2 (germline): SGHDN, FVKESK. With 3 bases removed from V and 4 bases from J, the gap between germline ends came to 6 bases. There are 13 residues in the CDR3. The DNA of the CDR3 is TGTGCCAGCAGCCACGAAGGCACCGGGGAGCTGTTTTTT. Amino acids: CASSHEGTGELFF.

This clone is medium-sized. The chain is built from TRBV2 and TRBJ1-2, with TRBD1 as a possible D gene (6 bases). This CDR3 spans 14 amino acids. Germline CDR1 is SNHLY and CDR2 is FYNNEI. With 5 bases removed from V and 1 base from J, the gap between germline ends came to 11 bases. The CDR3 bases are TGTGCCAGCAGTCAGGACAGACTTAACTATGGCTACACCTTC. Translation gives CASSQDRLNYGYTF. Together with reference TRBV2 and TRBJ1-2, the CDR3 gives the full variable domain: EPEVTQTPSHQVTQMGQEVILRCVPISNHLYFYWYRQILGQKVEFLVSFYNNEISEKSEIFDDQFSVERPDGSNFTLKIRSTKLEDSAMYFCASSQDRLNYGYTFGSGTRLTVV.

This sequence joins TRBV10-3 and TRBJ2-1; 7 bases match TRBD2. V lost 8 bases and J lost 9; bases outside the gene matches: 10. CDR1 ENHRY and CDR2 SYGVKD come from the germline V gene. The CDR3 runs to 13 residues. The chain's CDR3 is CAIQREGRSEQFF. The CDR3 DNA sequence: TGTGCCATCCAGAGGGAGGGGCGGAGTGAGCAGTTCTTC.

The CDR3 protein is CAWSSDRAGLRLHF. The DNA of the CDR3 is TGTGCCTGGAGTTCGGACAGGGCCGGACTTCGCCTCCACTTT. The chain uses TRBV30 and TRBJ1-6; 8 nucleotides align to TRBD1. V dropped 2 bases and J dropped 15; count of bases not matched to a gene: 12. This CDR3 spans 14 amino acids. Germline V gene lookup returns CDR1 GTSNPN and CDR2 SVGIG (reference sequence).

In this sample, this clone turned up once. The chain has TRBV7-3 and TRBJ1-1; D may be TRBD1 (6 bases). This CDR3 is 13 amino acids long. Between the trimmed V and J ends, which lost 5 bases and 1 base, there was a span of 8 bases. Germline V CDR1 and CDR2: SGHTA, FQGTGA. The CDR3 sequence: CASSIQGNTEAFF. The CDR3 nucleotides are TGTGCCAGCAGCATACAGGGGAACACTGAAGCTTTCTTT. Full variable domain (rest looked up from reference TRBV7-3 and TRBJ1-1): GAGVSQTPSNKVTEKGKYVELRCDPISGHTALYWYRQSLGQGPEFLIYFQGTGAADDSGLPNDRFFAVRPEGSVSTLKIQRTERGDSAVYLCASSIQGNTEAFFGQGTRLTVV.

V is TRBV5-5 and J is TRBJ2-3, with D perhaps TRBD2 (6 bases). The V end was cut by 1 base, the J end by 3 bases, with 9 bases between. Germline loops: CDR1 SGHKS, CDR2 YYEKEE (reference sequence). CDR3 length equals 14 residues. CDR3 nucleotides: TGTGCCAGCAGCTTGTCGACTAGTACAGATACGCAGTATTTT. It codes for CASSLSTSTDTQYF.

Only a few counts were recorded for this clone. V is TRBV10-3 and J is TRBJ1-2; possible D gene TRBD1, 6 bases. CDR3 length equals 13 residues. Germline assignment: CDR1 ENHRY and CDR2 SYGVKD. Deletions cut 6 bases from V and 8 bases from J, with 16 bases between. The CDR3 spells CAISPGQGIGYTF. The CDR3 DNA follows: TGTGCCATCAGCCCCGGGCAGGGGATCGGCTACACCTTC.

The J gene is TRBJ2-3, the V gene TRBV19; possible D gene TRBD2, 5 bases. CDR3 length equals 13 residues. Germline V CDR1 and CDR2: LNHDA, SQIVND (reference sequence). V lost 4 bases and J lost 6, with 11 bases in between. The CDR3 bases are TGTGCCAGTAGTACAAGGGCTAGCGATACGCAGTATTTT. The encoded protein is CASSTRASDTQYF.

This clone came up once. The V call is TRBV6-6, the J call TRBJ2-1; 7 positions agree with TRBD2. The CDR3 has 15 residues. Looked up from germline, CDR1 is MNHNY and CDR2 is SVGAGI (reference sequence). Trimming cost V 1 base and J 5 bases; bases outside gene matches: 5. CDR3: CASSYWGRADNEQFF. For the CDR3, the DNA is TGTGCCAGCAGTTACTGGGGGAGGGCCGACAATGAGCAGTTCTTC.

Relative to its sample, this clone is medium-sized. The V gene is TRBV10-3, the J gene TRBJ2-6; 8 nucleotides line up with TRBD1. This CDR3 comprises 15 residues. The V and J ends lost 11 bases and 0 bases, in that order; junction bases with no gene match: 6. CDR1 ENHRY and CDR2 SYGVKD come from the germline V gene. The CDR3 is CASRTGSSGANVLTF. The CDR3 DNA reads TGTGCCTCCCGGACAGGGAGCTCTGGGGCCAACGTCCTGACTTTC.